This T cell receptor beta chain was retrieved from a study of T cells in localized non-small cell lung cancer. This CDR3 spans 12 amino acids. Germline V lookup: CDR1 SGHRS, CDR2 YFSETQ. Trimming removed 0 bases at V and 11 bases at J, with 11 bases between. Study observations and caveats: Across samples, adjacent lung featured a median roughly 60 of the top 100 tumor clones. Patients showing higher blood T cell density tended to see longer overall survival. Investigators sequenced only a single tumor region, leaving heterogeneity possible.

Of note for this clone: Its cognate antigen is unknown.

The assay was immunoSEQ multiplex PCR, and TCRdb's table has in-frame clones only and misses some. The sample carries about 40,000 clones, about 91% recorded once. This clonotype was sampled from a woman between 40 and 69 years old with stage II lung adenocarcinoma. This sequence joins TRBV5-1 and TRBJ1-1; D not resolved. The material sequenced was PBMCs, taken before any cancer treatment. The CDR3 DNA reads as TGCGCCAGCAGCTTGGGAAGCCCCCCCGCTTTCTTT. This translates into CASSLGSPPAFF.